Given below is one T cell receptor beta chain in context. Its specificity is not known. This sample was taken from a study of T cell responses to AZD1222 COVID-19 vaccine. V was trimmed by 0 bases and J by 7 bases, leaving 12 bases between them. CDR1 is SGDLS, CDR2 YYNGEE, per germline. This CDR3 is 14 amino acids long. Regarding the study as a whole: The study reported that nearly half of spike-specific TCRs target unmutated variant regions.

Sequencing used immunoSEQ multiplex PCR; TCRdb keeps in-frame clones, though not all of them. The data show 150,000 to 200,000 clones, almost 95% seen once. Here the sequenced sample was peripheral blood, taken on day 0 of AZD1222 vaccination. The J gene is TRBJ2-3, the V gene TRBV9; TRBD2 is a possible D gene (6 bases). This TCR was sampled from an adult in good health. Here the CDR3 DNA reads TGTGCCAGCAGCGTAGCCGGGAGTCCAAATACGCAGTATTTT. It specifies CASSVAGSPNTQYF.